The T cell receptor beta chain under discussion was sequenced for a study of blood T cell repertoires in COVID-19. Study-wide context: Acute-phase and convalescent COVID-19 samples originated in the United States, Italy and Spain. Sources were T cells, B-cell-depleted T cells, or PBMCs; the material itself was cDNA or gDNA.

Per the study methods: The assay estimated nucleated cells by amplifying reference gene primers. The repertoire was sequenced with immunoSEQ multiplex PCR; TCRdb's copy has only in-frame clones and lacks some. The V and J calls and the clone size are those of that table, but D and trimming were determined from the DNA. The repertoire holds about 100,000 clones, with 88% as singletons. Looked up from germline, CDR1 is MNHEY and CDR2 is SMNVEV (reference sequence). This CDR3 comprises 16 residues. Trimming took 7 bases from V and 4 from J; bases not matched to a gene: 13. A single count supports this clone.

The TCR originated in a human donor in a cohort sampled during active COVID-19. V usage is TRBV27 and J usage is TRBJ2-1, with 7 positions matching TRBD1. Material for sequencing was peripheral blood. This CDR3 is CASKTRGQRSYNEQFF. The CDR3 DNA reads as TGTGCCAGCAAGACAAGGGGACAGAGGTCATACAATGAGCAGTTCTTC.